This entry concerns a single T cell receptor beta chain. The antigen is unknown. Primers used in a second PCR of roughly 6 to 11 cycles were a sample-barcoded 5' primer and a J-beta primer mix. TCRdb recomputed calls from the 5' RACE reads with MiXCR, one row per CDR3 protein. Of some 1.5 million distinct CDR3 sequences in the sample, approximately 43% were seen once. The ends lost 6 bases at V and 0 bases at J; junction bases unmatched: 5. The CDR3 is 14 residues long. Per the germline V gene, CDR1 is SEHNR and CDR2 is FQNEAQ (reference sequence). The entry originates in a study of blood T cells in healthy people across ages. Overall study findings and caveats: PBMC samples, being unsorted, prevented any conclusive comparison of naive and antigen-experienced cells. Older age coincided with a roughly linear decline in TCR beta diversity per million T cells. More naive CD4+ cells and higher diversity were found in long-lived than in aged donors.

The genes are TRBV7-9 and TRBJ2-7; 7 bases are shared with TRBD2. This sequence was found in a young woman in good health. Sequencing used blood. The CDR3 DNA is TGTGCCAGCAGTCAAGCGGGGCCCTCCTACGAGCAGTACTTC. Its protein is CASSQAGPSYEQYF.